The sequence of this T cell receptor beta chain was determined in a study of T-cell memory formation after mild COVID-19. Study-level points and caveats: Cross-reactive memory apparently joined, as some responding clones appeared in pre-infection memory.

MiXCR was run by TCRdb on the 5' RACE reads, yielding one entry per CDR3 protein. The sample consists of 360,000 or so distinct CDR3 sequences, approximately 29% of them appearing once. Germline V gene lookup returns CDR1 SGDLS and CDR2 YYNGEE. V was trimmed by 0 bases and J by 0 bases, leaving 10 bases between them. This CDR3 has 15 residues. A few counts support this clonotype. Its antigen is unknown. This clonotype was sampled from an adult woman who had mild COVID-19 (a few samples of this study predate the infection). Cell type and time point are not known. V and J are TRBV9 and TRBJ2-7, with D unresolved. What was sequenced was PBMCs or a T cell subset sorted from them (not recorded which). The CDR3 nucleotides are TGTGCCAGCAGCGTAGGAAAGGCCGCCTCCTACGAGCAGTACTTC. It encodes CASSVGKAASYEQYF.